The T cell receptor (beta chain) described here comes from a study of blood T cell repertoires in COVID-19. On the study more broadly: PBMCs, B-cell-depleted T cells, or T cells provided the cDNA or gDNA that made up the material.

Libraries were prepared by immunoSEQ multiplex PCR; TCRdb keeps only in-frame clonotypes and omits some of them. The sample consists of about 75,000 clones, roughly 87% of them appearing once. The sample consisted of peripheral blood. The source of this sequence is a woman aged 50 to 65 with acute or convalescent COVID-19.

CDR3 coding DNA: TGTGCCAGCAGCTTGGGACTAGCAGCCGGGGAGCTGTTTTTT. As protein: CASSLGLAAGELFF. The V gene is TRBV7-9, the J gene TRBJ2-2, with 9 bases matching TRBD2. The J segment lost 6 bases and the V segment lost 3 bases, leaving 2 bases of the junction unmatched. The CDR3 spans 14 residues. The germline gives CDR1 SEHNR, CDR2 FQNEAQ (reference sequence).